This T cell receptor beta chain was captured in a study of molecular identifiers for immune sequencing clone quantification. This CDR3 region has 15 residues. V shed 4 bases, J shed 4 bases, and the junction held 8 bases outside the gene matches. One entry per CDR3 protein results from TCRdb running MiXCR on the PCR reads. The data contain around 82,000 distinct CDR3 sequences, 15% to 20% of them seen just once; the ten biggest clones take up roughly 0.8%. The origin of this receptor is a human donor in good health. Some libraries in this study had Jurkat cell RNA spiked in. The genes are TRBV12-3 or TRBV12-4 and TRBJ2-3, with 7 bases fitting TRBD1. Input material: naive CD8+ T cells from blood, with Jurkat cell RNA spiked in. Stated subset: FACS-sorted CD8+CD4-CCR7+CD45RA+ naive T cells. For the CDR3, the DNA is TGTGCCAGCAGTTCTAAGGGGGCTCGGTCAGATACGCAGTATTTT. It translates to CASSSKGARSDTQYF.